Each of the 32 T cell receptor beta chains below was sequenced from the same sample in a study of blood T cell repertoires in COVID-19. Assay: immunoSEQ multiplex PCR; the TCRdb copy retains only in-frame clones and omits some. The table lists 200,000 to 250,000 clones, more than 80% of them singletons. Sequences were obtained from peripheral blood. Receptor source: a woman over 75 with COVID-19, enrolled during active disease.

J is TRBJ1-4 and V is TRBV19; D possibly corresponds to TRBD1 (6 bases). Trimming removed 4 bases at V and 8 bases at J, with 14 bases between. The CDR3 extends over 14 amino acids. The germline CDR1 and CDR2 sequences are LNHDA and SQIVND (reference sequence). DNA of the CDR3: TGTGCCAGTAGTACATACAGGGTCGTAGAAAAACTGTTTTTT. It yields the protein CASSTYRVVEKLFF. Filled out from reference TRBV19 and TRBJ1-4, the complete variable domain reads DGGITQSPKYLFRKEGQNVTLSCEQNLNHDAMYWYRQDPGQGLRLIYYSQIVNDFQKGDIAEGYSVSREKKESFPLTVTSAQKNPTAFYLCASSTYRVVEKLFFGSGTQLSVL.

The chain combines TRBV6-6 with TRBJ2-4; 12 nucleotides match TRBD2. The CDR3 sequence is 16 residues long. J gave up 7 bases and V 0 bases, and 4 bases lay outside the gene matches. Germline CDR1 reads MNHNY; CDR2 reads SVGAGI (reference sequence). The CDR3 DNA reads TGTGCCAGCAGTTACTCCGCTAGCGGGGGGGTCAACATTCAGTACTTC. It is translated as CASSYSASGGVNIQYF.

V usage is TRBV12-3 or TRBV12-4 and J usage is TRBJ1-1; D not certain. Trimming pared 3 bases from V and 3 bases from J, leaving 5 bases between. CDR3 length equals 12 residues. The CDR3 protein is CASSFEYTEAFF. Here the CDR3 DNA reads TGTGCCAGCAGTTTTGAGTACACTGAAGCTTTCTTT.

The rearrangement uses TRBV10-3 and TRBJ1-5; D unresolved. This CDR3 has 15 amino acids. Trimming left V 10 bases short and J 1 base short, with 17 bases between. The germline V gene encodes CDR1 ENHRY and CDR2 SYGVKD. The CDR3 region has the DNA TGTGCCACCTCACTTGGAGACCAGAGCAATCAGCCCCAGCATTTT. Its translation: CATSLGDQSNQPQHF.

The chain combines TRBV7-2 with TRBJ2-1; D is perhaps TRBD1 (5 bases). This CDR3 is 16 amino acids long. The germline V and J ends were trimmed by 4 bases and 0 bases, with 13 bases remaining between them. Germline CDR1 reads SGHTA; CDR2 reads FQGNSA. The CDR3: CASSSIGVPSYNEQFF. CDR3 bases: TGTGCCAGCAGCTCCATAGGGGTCCCCTCCTACAATGAGCAGTTCTTC.

The CDR3 region has the DNA TGCGCCAGCAGCCAAGTCGAACTAGCGGGTGATTCTAGCACAGATACGCAGTATTTT. The encoded protein is CASSQVELAGDSSTDTQYF. The chain joins TRBV4-1 to TRBJ2-3, with 9 bases fitting TRBD2. With V trimmed by 1 base and J by 0 bases, 11 bases remained unmatched. This CDR3 comprises 19 residues. Germline V gives CDR1 MGHRA, CDR2 YSYEKL.

The chain is built from TRBV7-9 and TRBJ1-2; D is perhaps TRBD1 (5 bases). V lost 2 bases and J 3 bases, leaving 10 bases between the germline ends. In germline, CDR1 is SEHNR, CDR2 FQNEAQ (reference sequence). CDR3 length equals 14 residues. The CDR3 bases are TGTGCCAGCAGCTTATTAGGGGCGGACTATGGCTACACCTTC. This encodes CASSLLGADYGYTF.

This clone was seen a few times. V is TRBV19 and J is TRBJ1-3; the match to TRBD1 covers 9 bases. The trim removed 5 bases at V and 0 bases at J, leaving 8 bases unmatched. The CDR3 runs 17 residues. Germline V gene data show CDR1 as LNHDA and CDR2 as SQIVND (reference sequence). The CDR3 DNA reads TGTGCCAGTAGTGCCGCCCGGGACAGGGCCTCTGGAAACACCATATATTTT. Translation: CASSAARDRASGNTIYF.

The rearrangement uses TRBV11-2 and TRBJ2-7; D remains ambiguous. Per the germline V gene, CDR1 is SGHAT and CDR2 is FQNNGV. Trimming pared 5 bases from V and 3 bases from J, leaving 14 bases between. This CDR3 contains 14 residues. The CDR3 sequence: CASSPVWFGYEQYF. CDR3 nucleotides: TGTGCCAGCAGCCCCGTTTGGTTCGGCTACGAGCAGTACTTC.

In nucleotides, the CDR3 is TGTGCCAGCAGTAAGGACAGCCGAAACACCATATATTTT. Encoded protein: CASSKDSRNTIYF. V and J are TRBV12-3 or TRBV12-4 and TRBJ1-3; a possible D gene is TRBD1 (6 bases). V lost 5 bases to trimming and J lost 5 bases, with 10 bases between them. The CDR3 runs 13 residues.

The chain couples TRBV24-1 to TRBJ2-7, with D unresolved. Trimming shortened V by 3 bases and J by 2 bases, and 10 bases separated the two germline ends. Germline V gene lookup returns CDR1 KGHDR and CDR2 SFDVKD. The CDR3 runs 14 residues. In nucleotides, the CDR3 is TGTGCCACCAGTGATCCCACGGTAGCCTACGAGCAGTACTTC. This codes for CATSDPTVAYEQYF.

This rearrangement joins TRBV5-1 to TRBJ2-1; 9 bases match TRBD2. V lost 0 bases, J lost 8 bases, and 9 bases stayed unmatched. The CDR3 spans 16 residues. CDR1 is SGHRS and CDR2 is YFSETQ in the germline V gene. The CDR3 DNA sequence: TGCGCCAGCAGCTTGGTCAGCGGGGGGCTAGGGGATGAGCAGTTCTTC. As protein: CASSLVSGGLGDEQFF.

This clone was observed a handful of times. V is TRBV3-1 (or the pseudogene TRBV3-2) and J is TRBJ2-2; tentative D call: TRBD1 (6 bases). The ends were cut back, 7 bases at V and 1 base at J, with 10 bases in the middle. This CDR3 region has 14 residues. Germline V gene lookup returns CDR1 LGHDT and CDR2 YNNKEL (reference sequence). The CDR3 here is CASMTDRNTGELFF. CDR3 in DNA: TGTGCCAGCATGACGGACAGGAACACCGGGGAGCTGTTTTTT.

The rearrangement uses TRBV28 and TRBJ1-4; no clear D. Germline V lookup: CDR1 MDHEN, CDR2 SYDVKM. This CDR3 is built from 13 residues. V lost 1 base and J lost 7, with 7 bases in between. The CDR3: CASSLFGGEKLFF. In DNA form, the CDR3 reads TGTGCCAGCAGTTTATTCGGAGGTGAAAAACTGTTTTTT.

The chain recombines TRBV3-1 (or the pseudogene TRBV3-2) with TRBJ1-1; D ambiguous. V was pared by 1 base and J by 0 bases, with 9 bases between. The CDR3 length is 15 residues. Per the germline V gene, CDR1 is LGHDT and CDR2 is YNNKEL (reference sequence). CDR3 in DNA: TGTGCCAGCAGCCAAGCCGGACTGATGAACACTGAAGCTTTCTTT. Translating it yields CASSQAGLMNTEAFF.

This chain links TRBV3-1 (or the pseudogene TRBV3-2) with TRBJ1-3, with no clear D. V was trimmed by 4 bases and J by 3 bases, leaving 19 bases between them. The CDR3 is 17 amino acids. The germline V gene has CDR1 LGHDT and CDR2 YNNKEL (reference sequence). The CDR3 region has the DNA TGTGCCAGCAGCCCCAAAATCGGAGTTCTAGGTGGAAACACCATATATTTT. Translated: CASSPKIGVLGGNTIYF.

This sequence joins TRBV7-3 and TRBJ2-5; 7 positions match TRBD2. Per the germline V gene, CDR1 is SGHTA and CDR2 is FQGTGA. The V gene end was trimmed by 4 bases and the J gene end by 2 bases; junction bases not matched to a gene: 1. The CDR3 is made up of 13 amino acids. The CDR3 nucleotides are TGTGCCAGCAGCTCCGGGGGGCAAGAGACCCAGTACTTC. Translated: CASSSGGQETQYF.

The J gene is TRBJ2-5, the V gene TRBV18, with D maybe TRBD1 (6 bases). The CDR3 runs to 15 residues. Germline assignment: CDR1 KGHSH and CDR2 LQKENI. Trimming pared 2 bases from V and 5 bases from J, leaving 15 bases between. The CDR3 nucleotides are TGTGCCAGCTCACCAAACACAGGGAAGGGCGAGACCCAGTACTTC. This gives the protein CASSPNTGKGETQYF.

The V call is TRBV29-1, the J call TRBJ2-1, with D possibly matching TRBD2 (6 bases). Germline-derived CDR1 and CDR2 are SQVTM and ANQGSEA. The CDR3 spans 14 residues. V lost 1 base, J lost 8 bases, and 15 bases lay in between. CDR3 protein: CSVEARLSGHEQFF. The DNA of the CDR3 is TGCAGCGTTGAAGCCCGCCTTAGCGGCCATGAGCAGTTCTTC.

V gene TRBV4-1 combines with J gene TRBJ1-5; D not certain. Per the germline V gene, CDR1 is MGHRA and CDR2 is YSYEKL. The CDR3 sequence is 18 residues long. Trimming removed 4 bases from V and 1 base from J, with 20 bases in between. CDR3 nucleotides: TGCGCCAGCAGCCTCGAATTGGGCCAGGCCTTAAGCAATCAGCCCCAGCATTTT. Protein: CASSLELGQALSNQPQHF.

The rearrangement joins TRBV23-1 to TRBJ1-2, with 8 bases identical to TRBD1. TRBV23-1 counts as an open reading frame of uncertain function. The ends lost 4 bases at V and 8 bases at J; junction bases unmatched: 18. The CDR3 runs to 17 residues. The CDR3, as DNA: TGCGCCAGCAGTCCCCTGGGGGACAGGACATCTATTAGGGGCTACACCTTC. Its translation is CASSPLGDRTSIRGYTF.

The rearrangement uses TRBV5-1 and TRBJ2-3, with TRBD2 identical over 7 bases. The CDR3 sequence is 15 residues long. Germline assignment: CDR1 SGHRS and CDR2 YFSETQ. The junction had 5 bases not matched to a gene; V was cut back by 4 bases and J by 0 bases. The CDR3 loop is CASSVSSGSTDTQYF. CDR3 sequence (DNA): TGCGCCAGCAGCGTCTCTAGCGGTAGCACAGATACGCAGTATTTT.

The gene calls are TRBV28 and TRBJ2-7, with 7 bases lining up with TRBD2. The length of the CDR3 is 14 residues. Germline lookup yields CDR1 MDHEN and CDR2 SYDVKM. Trimming at V came to 7 bases and at J to 6 bases, leaving 12 bases not matched to a gene. The CDR3 is CASIGGGVASEQYF. The CDR3 coding sequence is TGTGCCAGCATCGGGGGAGGGGTGGCCTCCGAGCAGTACTTC. Using reference TRBV28 and TRBJ2-7 for the parts outside the CDR3, the full variable domain is DVKVTQSSRYLVKRTGEKVFLECVQDMDHENMFWYRQDPGLGLRLIYFSYDVKMKEKGDIPEGYSVSREKKERFSLILESASTNQTSMYLCASIGGGVASEQYFGPGTRLTVT.

This clone was seen only once. This chain uses TRBV5-6 with TRBJ2-3, with 7 bases matching TRBD1. Germline V gene sequence: CDR1 SGHDT, CDR2 YYEEEE. Unmatched junction bases numbered 9, after V lost 5 bases and J lost 3 bases. The CDR3 is 15 residues long. DNA for the CDR3: TGTGCCAGCAGGATACGAGGGGGCGGTACAGATACGCAGTATTTT. Protein: CASRIRGGGTDTQYF.

The rearrangement uses TRBV28 and TRBJ2-1; possible D gene TRBD1, 6 bases. This CDR3 has 12 amino acids. V was cut by 4 bases and J by 7 bases, with 8 bases left in between. Germline CDR1 MDHEN, CDR2 SYDVKM. CDR3 in amino acids: CASSSTGNEQFF. In nucleotides, the CDR3 is TGTGCCAGCAGTTCGACAGGTAATGAGCAGTTCTTC.

The chain combines TRBV5-5 with TRBJ2-7; a possible D gene is TRBD1 (6 bases). The CDR3 is made up of 15 amino acids. The V gene lost 2 bases and the J gene lost 9 bases, with 21 bases spanning the gap. Germline-derived CDR1 and CDR2 are SGHKS and YYEKEE (reference sequence). CDR3 loop: CASSFTRTDPGGQYF. Here the CDR3 DNA reads TGTGCCAGCAGCTTCACAAGGACAGACCCGGGCGGGCAGTACTTC.

This clone was observed a handful of times. This chain uses TRBV19 with TRBJ1-3, with 7 bases that match TRBD1. The CDR3 length is 14 residues. Per germline, CDR1 LNHDA and CDR2 SQIVND (reference sequence). V lost 5 bases and J lost 7; bases outside the gene matches: 8. In DNA form, the CDR3 reads TGTGCCAGTAGTTCGGACAGGAGAACCAACACCATATATTTT. It specifies CASSSDRRTNTIYF.

The chain links TRBV4-2 to TRBJ1-6; no definite D call. CDR1 LGHNA and CDR2 YNFKEQ come from the germline V gene. The CDR3 has 16 amino acids. V shed 4 bases and J shed 7 bases, with 17 bases lying between them. CDR3 sequence: CASSPSGTTVNSPLHF. Written as DNA, the CDR3 is TGTGCCAGCAGCCCTTCGGGAACGACGGTAAATTCACCCCTCCACTTT.

This clone was seen once. This rearrangement joins TRBV5-1 to TRBJ2-1; perhaps TRBD2 as D (6 bases). Trimming stripped 0 bases from V and 6 bases from J, with 19 bases between. The germline V gene encodes CDR1 SGHRS and CDR2 YFSETQ. There are 17 residues in the CDR3. DNA for the CDR3: TGCGCCAGCAGCTTGGGGAATGGCCCGGGACTTGCCAATGAGCAGTTCTTC. It specifies CASSLGNGPGLANEQFF.

The J gene is TRBJ2-2, the V gene TRBV19, with TRBD1 matching 10 bases. Germline-derived CDR1 and CDR2 are LNHDA and SQIVND (reference sequence). Trimming cost V 10 bases and J 5 bases; bases outside gene matches: 10. The CDR3 sequence is 15 residues long. CDR3 amino acids: CATRGGTGVTGELFF. The CDR3 DNA sequence: TGTGCCACGAGGGGCGGGACAGGGGTTACCGGGGAGCTGTTTTTT.

The chain's CDR3 is CASSDNRDHEQYF. CDR3 in DNA: TGCGCCAGCAGTGATAACAGGGACCACGAGCAGTACTTC. This chain uses TRBV10-1 with TRBJ2-7; tentatively, D is TRBD1 (6 bases). Germline V gene lookup returns CDR1 WNHNN and CDR2 SYGVQD (reference sequence). The germline V and J ends were trimmed by 3 bases and 5 bases, with 11 bases remaining between them. The length of the CDR3 is 13 residues.

V gene TRBV7-6 combines with J gene TRBJ1-1; D perhaps matches TRBD1 (6 bases). Trimming stripped 5 bases from V and 3 bases from J, with 22 bases between. Germline-derived CDR1 and CDR2 are SGHVS and FNYEAQ. CDR3 length: 17 residues. CDR3 loop: CASSRVSGTQEDTEAFF. In DNA form, the CDR3 reads TGTGCCAGCAGCAGAGTATCCGGGACACAAGAAGACACTGAAGCTTTCTTT.